A selection of T cell receptor beta chains follows, all from one sample in a study of blood T cell repertoires in COVID-19. TCRdb's copy holds only in-frame clones and misses some; the assay was immunoSEQ multiplex PCR. The data contain 250,000 or so clones, 85% to 90% of them singletons. Sequencing was carried out using peripheral blood. These receptors were taken from a woman between 70 and 85 years old with active or convalescent COVID-19. CDR3s include the opening cysteine and the closing phenylalanine or tryptophan. The D gene is left open where the match is weak. Size is stated for part of the rows, as once, few or many counts, or as a class when the clone is expanded.

NA | NA | 13 | TRBJ1-5 | TRBV6-5 | TGTGCCAGCAGTTACTCGGGCAGGGTCAGTGAGCATTTT | CASSYSGRVSEHF
NA | NA | 13 | TRBJ2-7 | TRBV7-9 | TGTGCCAGCAGCCACAGGGTTGGGTACGAGCAGTACTTC | CASSHRVGYEQYF
TRBD1 | NA | 15 | TRBJ1-5 | TRBV19 | TGTGCCAGTAGTTCTGGAGGGGGCAGCAATCAGCCCCAGCATTTT | CASSSGGGSNQPQHF
TRBD1 | NA | 14 | TRBJ1-1 | TRBV18 | TGTGCCAGCTCACCACCCGGACAGGGGAGAGGAGCTTTCTTT | CASSPPGQGRGAFF
NA | NA | 16 | TRBJ1-4 | TRBV6-5 | TGTGCCAGCAGTTACCGGCAGGGTAGAAGTAATGAAAAACTGTTTTTT | CASSYRQGRSNEKLFF
NA | NA | 15 | TRBJ2-1 | TRBV28 | TGTGCCAGCACCTCTGCGGGGCAGGGGAGGGATGAGCAGTTCTTC | CASTSAGQGRDEQFF
NA | NA | 17 | TRBJ1-5 | TRBV19 | TGTGCCAGTAGCATGAAGGGGTTAGGGATCGCCAATCAGCCCCAGCATTTT | CASSMKGLGIANQPQHF
TRBD1 | once | 14 | TRBJ1-5 | TRBV7-9 | TGTGCCAGCAGCTTTTCCCGGACAGGTCAGCCCCAGCATTTT | CASSFSRTGQPQHF
TRBD1 | NA | 16 | TRBJ1-5 | TRBV6-1 | TGTGCCAGCAGTGGCCAAAGGACAGGATCGGGACAGCCCCAGCATTTT | CASSGQRTGSGQPQHF
TRBD1 | NA | 20 | TRBJ2-5 | TRBV3-1/TRBV3-2 | TGTGCCAGCAGCCAAGGGCCCAGCTGGGGACAGGGGACCCTCGGGGAGACCCAGTACTTC | CASSQGPSWGQGTLGETQYF
NA | NA | 17 | TRBJ2-1 | TRBV27 | TGTGCCAGCAGTTTATCGTGGGGGGTTACCGGGAACAATGAGCAGTTCTTC | CASSLSWGVTGNNEQFF
NA | NA | 14 | TRBJ1-3 | TRBV6-5 | TGTGCCAGCAGCCGGGGATCTACTGGAAACACCATATATTTT | CASSRGSTGNTIYF
TRBD2 | NA | 17 | TRBJ2-3 | TRBV6-2/TRBV6-3 | TGTGCCAGCAGTCTTCCGGGACTAGCGGGGGGCCTAGGATGGCAGTATTTT | CASSLPGLAGGLGWQYF
NA | NA | 14 | TRBJ1-4 | TRBV29-1 | TGCAGCGCCGGCGCCGGGTCCACCAATGAAAAACTGTTTTTT | CSAGAGSTNEKLFF
TRBD1 | NA | 14 | TRBJ1-6 | TRBV6-5 | TGTGCCAGCAAGGGGGCGGCCTATAATTCACCCCTCCACTTT | CASKGAAYNSPLHF
TRBD1 | NA | 12 | TRBJ1-1 | TRBV6-5 | TGTGCCAGCAGCCGCCGACAGGGAAAAGCTTTCTTT | CASSRRQGKAFF
NA | NA | 13 | TRBJ1-1 | TRBV10-2 | TGCGCCAGCAGTTCGCAGGCGAACACTGAAGCTTTCTTT | CASSSQANTEAFF
NA | NA | 16 | TRBJ2-3 | TRBV21-1 | TGTGCCAGCAGCTTTAATGCGGGGGGCAGCACAGATACGCAGTATTTT | CASSFNAGGSTDTQYF
NA | NA | 15 | TRBJ2-7 | TRBV7-6 | TGTGCCAGCAGCTTAGCGCAAGGGGTCTCCTACGAGCAGTACTTC | CASSLAQGVSYEQYF
NA | NA | 12 | TRBJ2-2 | TRBV7-2 | TGTGCCAGCAAGCGGTATACCGGGGAGCTGTTTTTT | CASKRYTGELFF
NA | NA | 13 | TRBJ1-2 | TRBV18 | TGTGCCAGCTCACCACGGGAGGTAGATGGCTACACCTTC | CASSPREVDGYTF
TRBD2 | NA | 16 | TRBJ2-1 | TRBV3-1/TRBV3-2 | TGTGCCAGCAGCCAACGTAGCGGGGGGGGCGTGAATGAGCAGTTCTTC | CASSQRSGGGVNEQFF
NA | NA | 14 | TRBJ1-5 | TRBV24-1 | TGTGCCACCAGTGATTCAGGGGGCAATCAGCCCCAGCATTTT | CATSDSGGNQPQHF